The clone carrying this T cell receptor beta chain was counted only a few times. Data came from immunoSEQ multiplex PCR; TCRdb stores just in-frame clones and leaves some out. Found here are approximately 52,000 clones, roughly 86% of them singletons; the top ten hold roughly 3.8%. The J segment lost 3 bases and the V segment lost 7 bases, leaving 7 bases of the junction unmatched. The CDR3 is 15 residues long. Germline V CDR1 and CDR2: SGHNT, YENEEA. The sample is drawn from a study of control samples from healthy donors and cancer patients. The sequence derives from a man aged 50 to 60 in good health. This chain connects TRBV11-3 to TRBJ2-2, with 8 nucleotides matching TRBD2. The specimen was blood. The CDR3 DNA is TGTGCCAGCAACTTCAACGGGGGGGACACCGGGGAGCTGTTTTTT. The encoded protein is CASNFNGGDTGELFF.